This is a list of T cell receptor beta chains from one sample in a study of technical replicates of blood from several donors. Profiled with immunoSEQ multiplex PCR; TCRdb holds only in-frame clones, not every one. Altogether around 50,000 clones are present, about 90% being singletons, with the ten largest covering about 3.9%. Sequences were obtained from PBMCs. Receptors originate from a human donor in good health. Some clones in this sample may be carry-over from other donors' samples. Each CDR3 is given with its conserved first and last residue. The D gene is left open where the match is weak. Expanded clones get a size class; other rows say once, few or many, or leave the size out.

size | J | V | D | CDR3 | DNA
- | TRBJ2-1 | TRBV13 | TRBD1 | CASSAMTGSLNEQFF | TGTGCCAGCAGCGCCATGACAGGGAGCTTAAATGAGCAGTTCTTC
- | TRBJ1-2 | TRBV5-4 | TRBD1 | CASSSGGRNYGYTF | TGTGCCAGCAGTTCAGGGGGCCGGAACTATGGCTACACCTTC
- | TRBJ1-6 | TRBV5-1 | - | CASSLAAGGNSPLHF | TGCGCCAGCAGCTTGGCCGCGGGGGGAAATTCACCCCTCCACTTT
- | TRBJ2-2 | TRBV11-3 | - | CASSPTSANTGELFF | TGTGCCAGCAGCCCAACGTCGGCGAACACCGGGGAGCTGTTTTTT
once | TRBJ1-4 | TRBV5-6 | TRBD1 | CASSYRGFGTNEKLFF | TGTGCCAGCAGCTACAGGGGTTTTGGAACTAATGAAAAACTGTTTTTT
- | TRBJ2-1 | TRBV30 | - | CAWSRSYEQFF | TGTGCCTGGAGTCGGAGCTATGAGCAGTTCTTC
- | TRBJ2-2 | TRBV30 | TRBD2 | CAWSVIAGATGELFF | TGTGCCTGGAGTGTTATAGCGGGAGCCACCGGGGAGCTGTTTTTT
- | TRBJ1-5 | TRBV19 | - | CATQDRSLGQPQHF | TGTGCCACCCAAGACAGATCCCTAGGTCAGCCCCAGCATTTT
once | TRBJ2-7 | TRBV29-1 | TRBD1 | CSVETTGSFYEQYF | TGCAGCGTTGAAACGACAGGGTCTTTCTACGAGCAGTACTTC
- | TRBJ2-1 | TRBV4-2 | - | CASSQDPGGSSYNEQFF | TGTGCCAGCAGCCAAGATCCCGGAGGGAGCTCCTACAATGAGCAGTTCTTC
medium-sized | TRBJ1-6 | TRBV6-1 | TRBD1 | CASSAGTGDNSPLHF | TGTGCCAGCAGCGCCGGGACAGGGGATAATTCACCCCTCCACTTT
- | TRBJ2-1 | TRBV5-4 | - | CASRYRGRTGGPTNEQFF | TGTGCCAGCAGGTACAGGGGTCGTACGGGAGGGCCTACGAATGAGCAGTTCTTC
- | TRBJ2-7 | TRBV4-3 | TRBD2 | CASSQDQRGSYEQYF | TGCGCCAGCAGCCAAGATCAGCGGGGCAGCTACGAGCAGTACTTC
- | TRBJ2-1 | TRBV4-1 | TRBD2 | CASSQVSSGGAGEQFF | TGCGCCAGCAGCCAAGTATCCAGCGGGGGGGCCGGTGAGCAGTTCTTC
- | TRBJ1-2 | TRBV29-1 | TRBD1 | CSVADRGNGYGYTF | TGCAGCGTTGCGGACAGGGGGAACGGCTATGGCTACACCTTC
- | TRBJ2-1 | TRBV19 | TRBD2 | CATGGRGWFSYNEQFF | TGTGCCACCGGGGGGAGGGGCTGGTTCTCCTACAATGAGCAGTTCTTC
- | TRBJ1-1 | TRBV2 | - | CASILEYTEAFF | TGTGCCAGCATATTGGAGTACACTGAAGCTTTCTTT
- | TRBJ2-4 | TRBV4-1 | TRBD2 | CASRWGLAGLRDIQYF | TGCGCCAGCAGGTGGGGGCTAGCGGGGCTAAGGGACATTCAGTACTTC
- | TRBJ2-2 | TRBV19 | TRBD1 | CASTPTGANTGELFF | TGTGCCAGTACTCCGACAGGGGCGAACACCGGGGAGCTGTTTTTT
- | TRBJ2-3 | TRBV5-4 | - | CASSLADTQYF | TGTGCCAGCAGCTTGGCGGATACGCAGTATTTT
- | TRBJ2-7 | TRBV19 | - | CASSMLGALHSGEQYF | TGTGCCAGTAGTATGCTTGGGGCCCTCCATTCGGGCGAGCAGTACTTC
- | TRBJ1-1 | TRBV25-1 | - | CASRADKLNTEAFF | TGTGCCAGCAGAGCAGACAAGCTGAACACTGAAGCTTTCTTT
- | TRBJ1-5 | TRBV19 | TRBD1 | CASRGQGANSNQPQHF | TGTGCCAGTAGGGGACAGGGGGCTAATAGCAATCAGCCCCAGCATTTT
- | TRBJ2-1 | TRBV10-3 | - | CAISQTSSRQFF | TGTGCCATCAGTCAAACTAGCTCGCGGCAGTTCTTC
once | TRBJ1-4 | TRBV4-1 | TRBD1 | CASSQDPQGAREKLFF | TGCGCCAGCAGCCAAGATCCACAGGGGGCACGGGAAAAACTGTTTTTT
- | TRBJ1-2 | TRBV5-1 | - | CASSLGGTGYGYTF | TGCGCCAGCAGCTTGGGAGGAACCGGGTATGGCTACACCTTC